This T cell receptor beta chain was found in a study of naive and memory T cell subsets. Study-level findings and limits: The RNA method is potentially sensitive to activation and differentiation changes.

Amplification of ligated cDNA took four PCR rounds with SP2 and nested alpha and beta constant primers. Via MiXCR, TCRdb re-called the 5' RACE reads, giving one row per CDR3 protein. The data contain over 50,000 distinct CDR3 sequences, more than 7.5% of them singletons. This clonotype has only a few counts. The antigen remains undetermined. The germline V and J ends were trimmed by 1 base and 5 bases, with 8 bases remaining between them. The CDR3 runs 13 residues. The germline V gene encodes CDR1 SGHTA and CDR2 FQGTGA. An oligonucleotide containing a UMI was ligated to the 3' end of TCR cDNA. Input was about 1 to 1000 ng of DNase-treated total RNA without cell sorting.

The rearrangement uses TRBV7-3 and TRBJ2-5, with D possibly matching TRBD2 (6 bases). This clonotype originated in a female donor in good health. The CDR3: CASSLRGGETQYF. CDR3 in DNA: TGTGCCAGCAGCTTAAGAGGAGGGGAGACCCAGTACTTC.